This TCR beta chain was recorded in a study of T-cell memory formation after mild COVID-19. This CDR3 is built from 14 residues. With 3 bases removed from V and 4 bases from J, the gap between germline ends came to 10 bases. Amplification by 5'RACE using constant-segment primers produced TCR alpha and TCR beta cDNA libraries that carried sample barcodes and UMIs. TCRdb ran MiXCR on the 5' RACE reads and lists one entry per CDR3 protein. This table holds 300,000 to 400,000 distinct CDR3 sequences, 13% to 15% found once. The sequence was collected from a man aged 18 to 29 who had mild COVID-19 (a few samples of this study predate the infection). Cell type and time point are not known. This rearrangement joins TRBV12-3 or TRBV12-4 to TRBJ1-5; unclear D gene. The sequencing sample was made of PBMCs or a T cell subset sorted from them (not recorded which). CDR3 protein: CASSLTTRNQPQHF. In nucleotides, the CDR3 is TGTGCCAGCAGTTTGACTACGAGAAATCAGCCCCAGCATTTT.